This TCR beta chain was recovered during a study of shared clonotypes between healthy human individuals. Notes on the study in general: What rarefaction showed was incomplete sorted-subset sequencing despite large depth.

CD45RO-negative CD8 cells positively selected for CCR7 made up the naive population, which excluded terminally differentiated effector memory CD45RA+ cells. V shed 6 bases and J shed 2 bases, with 14 bases lying between them. The V gene's germline CDR1 is MNHNS and CDR2 SASEGT. The CDR3 length is 14 residues. Method: immunoSEQ multiplex PCR; TCRdb's copy keeps in-frame clones and lacks some. The table records more than 600,000 clones, 92% of them present only once. A few counts support this clone. The target antigen is unknown. Sequencing input: naive CD8+ T cells sorted from blood. This sequence joins TRBV6-1 and TRBJ2-7; D is perhaps TRBD2 (5 bases). The clonotype originates from a man younger than 40 in good health. The CDR3 DNA follows: TGTGCCAGCAGAAGCGGACCGACCCCCTACGAGCAGTACTTC. Encoded protein: CASRSGPTPYEQYF.